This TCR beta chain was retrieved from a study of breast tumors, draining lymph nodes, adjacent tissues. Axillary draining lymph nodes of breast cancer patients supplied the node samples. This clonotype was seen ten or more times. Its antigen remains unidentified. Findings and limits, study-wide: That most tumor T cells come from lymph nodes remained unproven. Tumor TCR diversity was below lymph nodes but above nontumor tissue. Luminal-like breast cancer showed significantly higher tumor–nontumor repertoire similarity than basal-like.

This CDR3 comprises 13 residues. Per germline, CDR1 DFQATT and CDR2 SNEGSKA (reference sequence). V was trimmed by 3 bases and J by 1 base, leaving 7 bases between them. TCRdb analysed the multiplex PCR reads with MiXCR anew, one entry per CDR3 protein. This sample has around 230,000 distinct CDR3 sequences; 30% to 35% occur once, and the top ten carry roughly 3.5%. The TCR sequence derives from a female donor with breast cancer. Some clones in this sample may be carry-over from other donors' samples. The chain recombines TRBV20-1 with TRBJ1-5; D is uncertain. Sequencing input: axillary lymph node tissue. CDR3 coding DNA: TGCAGTGCTAGTCGGAACAGCAATCAGCCCCAGCATTTT. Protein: CSASRNSNQPQHF.